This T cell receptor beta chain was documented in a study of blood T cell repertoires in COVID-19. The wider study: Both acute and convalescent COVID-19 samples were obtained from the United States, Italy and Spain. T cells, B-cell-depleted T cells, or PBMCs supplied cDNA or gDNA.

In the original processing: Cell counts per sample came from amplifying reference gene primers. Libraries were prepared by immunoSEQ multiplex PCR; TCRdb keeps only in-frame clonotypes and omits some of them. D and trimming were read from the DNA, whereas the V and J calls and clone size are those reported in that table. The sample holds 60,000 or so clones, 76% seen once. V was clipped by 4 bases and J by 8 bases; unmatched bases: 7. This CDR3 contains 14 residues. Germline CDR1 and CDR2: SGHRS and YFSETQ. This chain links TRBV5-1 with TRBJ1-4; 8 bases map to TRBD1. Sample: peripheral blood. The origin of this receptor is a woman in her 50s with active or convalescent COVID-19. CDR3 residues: CASSIQGEGEKLFF. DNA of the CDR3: TGCGCCAGCAGCATACAGGGGGAAGGCGAAAAACTGTTTTTT.